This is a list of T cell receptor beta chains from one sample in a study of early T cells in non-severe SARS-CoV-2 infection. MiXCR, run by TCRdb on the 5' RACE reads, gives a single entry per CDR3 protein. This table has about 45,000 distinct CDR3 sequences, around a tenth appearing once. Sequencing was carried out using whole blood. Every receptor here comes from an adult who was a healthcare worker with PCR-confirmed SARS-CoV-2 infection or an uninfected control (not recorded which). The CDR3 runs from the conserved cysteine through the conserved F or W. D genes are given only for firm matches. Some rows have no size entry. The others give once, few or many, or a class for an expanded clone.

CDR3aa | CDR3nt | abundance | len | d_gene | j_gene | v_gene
CASSQDIRDPEQFF | TGCGCCAGCAGCCAAGATATCAGGGACCCAGAGCAGTTCTTC | few | 14 | . | TRBJ2-1 | TRBV4-3
CASSPKGATNEKLFF | TGTGCCAGCAGTCCGAAGGGGGCAACTAATGAAAAACTGTTTTTT | . | 15 | . | TRBJ1-4 | TRBV6-5
CSARDGFGGYNEQFF | TGCAGTGCTAGAGATGGTTTCGGGGGGTACAATGAGCAGTTCTTC | many | 15 | TRBD2 | TRBJ2-1 | TRBV20-1
CASSQSLGGYDEQYF | TGTGCCAGCAGCCAATCGCTGGGGGGCTACGACGAGCAGTACTTC | . | 15 | . | TRBJ2-7 | TRBV4-2
CASSFGGSNQPQHF | TGCGCCAGCAGCTTCGGAGGTAGCAATCAGCCCCAGCATTTT | many | 14 | . | TRBJ1-5 | TRBV5-1
CASSPRRGPSGNTIYF | TGTGCCAGCTCACCGAGGAGGGGACCCTCTGGAAACACCATATATTTT | many | 16 | . | TRBJ1-3 | TRBV18
CASRYRAYTEAFF | TGTGCCAGCAGGTACAGGGCATACACTGAAGCTTTCTTT | . | 13 | . | TRBJ1-1 | TRBV2
CASSPDSNYGYTF | TGTGCCAGCAGTCCGGACAGTAACTATGGCTACACCTTC | many | 13 | . | TRBJ1-2 | TRBV12-3/TRBV12-4
CASSFGTNTGELFF | TGTGCCAGCAGTTTCGGGACTAACACCGGGGAGCTGTTTTTT | many | 14 | . | TRBJ2-2 | TRBV11-2
CSVVDGDTEAFF | TGCAGCGTTGTAGACGGAGACACTGAAGCTTTCTTT | many | 12 | . | TRBJ1-1 | TRBV29-1
CASIKRNRLISGIEQFF | TGTGCCAGCATCAAACGAAACAGATTGATTAGCGGGATTGAGCAGTTCTTC | few | 17 | TRBD2 | TRBJ2-1 | TRBV5-6
CASSLTRSDTQYF | TGTGCCAGCAGCTTAACGCGGTCCGATACGCAGTATTTT | many | 13 | . | TRBJ2-3 | TRBV7-3
CASSSEEGTQYF | TGTGCCAGCAGCTCCGAGGAGGGTACGCAGTATTTT | . | 12 | . | TRBJ2-3 | TRBV7-6
CAISATLLQGSDTEAFF | TGTGCCATCAGTGCCACCTTATTACAGGGATCGGACACTGAAGCTTTCTTT | . | 17 | . | TRBJ1-1 | TRBV10-3
CASSLYNEQFF | TGTGCCAGCAGCTTATACAATGAGCAGTTCTTC | medium-sized | 11 | . | TRBJ2-1 | TRBV5-6
CASSLDVATLEDTF | TGTGCCAGCAGCTTAGATGTGGCGACGTTAGAGGACACCTTC | . | 14 | . | TRBJ1-2 | TRBV7-9
CATSDPQGIGRDTQYF | TGTGCCACCAGTGACCCACAGGGGATAGGAAGGGATACGCAGTATTTT | many | 16 | TRBD1 | TRBJ2-3 | TRBV24-1
CASSLGQLQETQYF | TGTGCCAGCAGCTTAGGACAGCTCCAAGAGACCCAGTACTTC | few | 14 | . | TRBJ2-5 | TRBV7-8
CASSYNLEDYQSGANVLTF | TGTGCCAGCAGTTACAACCTTGAGGACTACCAATCTGGGGCCAACGTCCTGACTTTC | . | 19 | . | TRBJ2-6 | TRBV6-2/TRBV6-3
CSAPTGQGITDTQYF | TGCAGTGCTCCTACTGGACAGGGGATCACAGATACGCAGTATTTT | . | 15 | TRBD1 | TRBJ2-3 | TRBV20-1
CASIKRAGRSYNEQFF | TGTGCCAGCATTAAGCGAGCGGGCCGTTCCTACAATGAGCAGTTCTTC | . | 16 | . | TRBJ2-1 | TRBV27
CASSLGQGAGEQYF | TGTGCCAGCAGCCTAGGACAGGGGGCGGGAGAGCAGTACTTC | . | 14 | TRBD1 | TRBJ2-7 | TRBV9
CSARVGVHEQYF | TGCAGTGCTAGAGTCGGGGTCCACGAGCAGTACTTC | . | 12 | . | TRBJ2-7 | TRBV20-1
CASQTVRTSGYTF | TGTGCCAGCCAAACTGTTAGGACAAGCGGCTACACCTTC | . | 13 | . | TRBJ1-2 | TRBV28
CASSFEGRFTGANVLTF | TGTGCCAGCAGTTTTGAGGGAAGGTTCACAGGGGCCAACGTCCTGACTTTC | many | 17 | . | TRBJ2-6 | TRBV27
CASSTQGAGANVLTF | TGTGCCAGCAGCACTCAGGGCGCCGGGGCCAACGTCCTGACTTTC | . | 15 | . | TRBJ2-6 | TRBV28
CASSFDPDPPGQDSYEQYF | TGTGCCAGCAGTTTCGACCCGGACCCGCCAGGACAGGACTCCTACGAGCAGTACTTC | many | 19 | TRBD1 | TRBJ2-7 | TRBV27
CASSLQGGYGYTF | TGTGCCAGCAGCTTACAGGGAGGCTATGGCTACACCTTC | . | 13 | . | TRBJ1-2 | TRBV7-9